The source of this T cell receptor (beta chain) is a study of shared clonotypes between healthy human individuals. Across the study: CD4 naive and memory got three plates each, CD8 naive two, CD8 memory one. Notes on the study in general: An anticipated effect of sequencing depth on clonotype sharing among donors was recognized. Larger richness was generally estimated for naive than memory subsets.

V lost 0 bases and J lost 0, with 6 bases in between. The V gene's germline CDR1 is SGHDN and CDR2 FVKESK. The CDR3 is 14 residues long. Researchers divided each subset's genomic DNA evenly across several immunoSEQ plates. Data came from immunoSEQ multiplex PCR; TCRdb stores just in-frame clones and leaves some out. The profile shows some 2,000,000 clones, around 96% of them singletons. A word on this clone: The antigen is not known.

Terminally differentiated effector memory CD45RA+ cells were excluded from the naive CD8 cells, which were CD45RO-negative and positively selected for CCR7. This chain joins TRBV14 and TRBJ2-7; D is uncertain. Source material: naive CD8+ T cells sorted from blood. The sequence derives from a man between 18 and 29 years old in good health. This CDR3 is CASSQEEYSYEQYF. The CDR3 DNA is TGTGCCAGCAGCCAAGAGGAGTACTCCTACGAGCAGTACTTC.